The 3 T cell receptor beta chains below all came from one sample that was sequenced in a study of cytomegalovirus exposure and HLA in healthy donors. The PCR made use of 60 Vbeta and 13 Jbeta primers. Repertoires were generated with immunoSEQ multiplex PCR, while TCRdb's copy carries only in-frame clones and drops some. This sample yields about 140,000 clones, of which 75% to 80% are seen a single time; under 4.5% belongs to the top ten. Sequencing was done on a sample of PBMCs. These receptors all come from a man between 18 and 35 years old in good health and CMV-seronegative.

This chain joins TRBV27 and TRBJ2-5; 12 nucleotides agree with TRBD2. The CDR3 totals 16 residues. V gave up 5 bases and J gave up 5 bases; unmatched junction bases: 9. Germline CDR1 and CDR2: MNHEY and SMNVEV (reference sequence). The CDR3 sequence: CASSPLAGGPGETQYF. In DNA form, the CDR3 reads TGTGCCAGCAGTCCTCTAGCGGGAGGGCCGGGGGAGACCCAGTACTTC.

The chain recombines TRBV30 with TRBJ2-7; perhaps TRBD1 as D (6 bases). The CDR3 runs to 17 residues. V was shortened by 0 bases and J by 4 bases, with 22 bases between the two germline ends. From germline, CDR1 is GTSNPN and CDR2 SVGIG (reference sequence). The CDR3 region has the DNA TGTGCCTGGAGTGTAGGTATAGTAAGCGGCAGGGGATACGAGCAGTACTTC. Its protein product is CAWSVGIVSGRGYEQYF.

This clone was seen repeatedly, ten times or more. The V call is TRBV4-1, the J call TRBJ2-3; 7 bases line up with TRBD2. The CDR3 is made up of 15 amino acids. The germline V gene has CDR1 MGHRA and CDR2 YSYEKL. The ends lost 4 bases at V and 2 bases at J; junction bases unmatched: 6. The CDR3 is CASSRIAGDTDTQYF. The DNA of the CDR3 is TGCGCCAGCAGCCGCATCGCGGGGGACACAGATACGCAGTATTTT.